Sequencing of this TCR beta chain was carried out in a study of TIL therapy for anti-PD-1-resistant metastatic lung cancer. Findings and limits, study-wide: The cohort had more treatment-naive, never-smoker and oncogene-addicted patients than typical. TIL cultures after expansion showed higher clonality and lower diversity than baseline tumor (median approximately 6% vs 31%).

Time point defined: pre-treatment sample, taken before nivolumab and TIL therapy. The tumor samples were excised metastases, mostly pleural nodules or supraclavicular lymph nodes. Enrollment ran from late 2017 to January 2020. The length of the CDR3 is 16 residues. Germline V gives CDR1 MNHEY, CDR2 SMNVEV (reference sequence). The V gene end was trimmed by 7 bases and the J gene end by 0 bases; junction bases not matched to a gene: 9. Notes on this clone: As yet, its antigen is unknown.

Sequencing used immunoSEQ v3. Here immunoSEQ multiplex PCR was the method, and the copy in TCRdb shows in-frame clones only, minus some. The table has more than 90,000 clones, about two thirds seen once. V usage is TRBV27 and J usage is TRBJ2-3, with 8 bases that match TRBD2. The material sequenced was tumor tissue, taken at baseline. The receptor comes from a person aged 25 to 85 with non-small cell lung cancer. The CDR3 is CASNTRGGPSTDTQYF. In DNA, the CDR3 is TGTGCCAGCAATACGCGCGGGGGGCCTAGCACAGATACGCAGTATTTT.